This TCR beta chain was documented in a study of blood T cell repertoires in COVID-19. Study-level information: Samples taken during acute and convalescent COVID-19 were collected in the United States, Italy and Spain.

In the original processing: Using reference gene primer amplification, nucleated cell counts were estimated. The method was immunoSEQ multiplex PCR; TCRdb's version includes in-frame clones alone and lacks a portion of them. Clone size and the V and J calls come from that table; the DNA yielded D and trimming. Among approximately 300,000 clones listed, roughly 90% were seen once. The germline V gene encodes CDR1 ENHRY and CDR2 SYGVKD. The CDR3 is made up of 11 amino acids. Trimming stripped 3 bases from V and 7 bases from J, with 4 bases between. The chain uses TRBV10-3 and TRBJ2-1; D gene ambiguous. This clonotype was obtained from a man aged 25-45 years with acute or convalescent COVID-19. Material for sequencing was peripheral blood. The DNA of the CDR3 is TGTGCCATCAGTGAACAGAATGAGCAGTTCTTC. Translated, it gives CAISEQNEQFF.